This T cell receptor (beta chain) emerged from a study of T cell responses to AZD1222 COVID-19 vaccine (dated by TCRdb to about 2021). Regarding the study in general: TCR sequencing covered more than 230 trial participants: around 210 given two doses of AZD1222 and approximately 26 given two doses of MenACWY control vaccine. Trial participants were enrolled by age into 18-55, 56-69 and 70-plus year subgroups, with roughly 160, 29 and 62 TCR-sequenced participants respectively. Overall study outcomes, separate from this receptor: In the small 56-69-year group, the increase in depth fell short of significance, most likely because of low power. The vaccine-associated CD4 TCRs covered the entire spike protein, and the dominant responses fell in regions 160-218 and 743-854. Reportedly, almost half of the unique spike-specific TCRs recognized epitopes lying outside the regions that are mutated in the B.1.351 and B.1.1.7 variants. Participants were mostly white British, with more females than males. The authors suggested clonal diversity may have been underestimated. Because no samples from the day 14 peak response were available, repertoires could be characterized only after the peak T cell response. Conclusions about previously exposed vaccinees are limited because only five to seven AZD1222 recipients were SARS-CoV-2 seropositive at baseline. Spike-specific TCR breadth and depth rose significantly after two AZD1222 doses compared with day 0 and with MenACWY recipients.

As concerns this clone: It has no known antigen specificity. Per-base qualities were not stored, and no clone one base away is much larger.

The CDR3 contains 12 residues, cysteine and phenylalanine counted. The read is trimmed to its CDR3 DNA, 36 bases read in frame from base 1. From a lookup of the germline V gene (reference sequence), CDR1 and CDR2 are MNHNY and SVGAGI. The trim is 8 bases for V and 2 bases for J, with a gap of 9 bases between the germline ends. The time point label of this sample denotes: baseline before first vaccination. In the paper's terms, the treatment or condition label means: meningococcal conjugate vaccine given as trial control. Vaccinee samples were obtained from the UK trials COV001 and COV002, which included a single-blind randomized controlled phase 2/3 trial of AZD1222 (ChAdOx1 nCoV-19) in healthy adults. For TCRbeta chain sequencing, PBMC samples from trial participants were taken at day 0 and at day 28 after the second dose. The CDR3 regions of human TCRbeta chains were subjected to immunosequencing. In the authors' own workflow: TCRs in the repertoires were matched against a reference library of SARS-CoV-2-specific TCRs that had been generated with the MIRA antigen-specificity platform. Breadth was defined as the fraction of unique TCRs that were SARS-CoV-2-associated, and depth was defined as the fraction of total T cells that were SARS-CoV-2-associated. Using the MIRA data, each spike-specific TCR was assigned both to the spike region to which the TCR was reactive and to a CD4 or CD8 class. Log10-transformed breadth and depth values were compared by one-way ANOVA with Sidak's multiple comparisons tests. Here the immuneACCESS table is served through TCRdb, limited to in-frame sequences with V and J called. Missing clones are a known gap in these copies; in checked studies unresolved V genes cover under half, and the rest lacks a known reason. V and J calls and clone size come straight from that table; D and trimming were deduced from the DNA. Across this sample there are more than 85,000 clones, with 70% to 90% seen only once. More than 10% of the sample comes from the top ten.

The specimen comprised peripheral blood, sampled on day 0 of MenACWY control vaccination. The TCR sequence derives from an adult in good health. The chain joins TRBV6-6 to TRBJ1-2, with TRBD1 tentatively as D gene (5 bases match). The encoded CDR3 is CASRGENYGYTF. The bases read TGTGCCAGCCGGGGGGAGAACTATGGCTACACCTTC.